This T cell receptor beta chain is from a study of blood T cell repertoires in COVID-19. Study-wide context: The cDNA or gDNA used as material had been derived from T cells, B-cell-depleted T cells, or PBMCs.

Germline loops: CDR1 ENHRY, CDR2 SYGVKD. V was clipped by 6 bases and J by 2 bases; unmatched bases: 3. This CDR3 comprises 13 residues. Some clones are missing from TCRdb's copy, which holds only in-frame ones; the method was immunoSEQ multiplex PCR. The sample has around 310,000 clones; roughly 89% are singletons. The receptor comes from a woman aged 40-49 years with COVID-19, enrolled during active disease. The sequenced sample consisted of peripheral blood. The V and J genes are TRBV10-3 and TRBJ2-7; 8 nucleotides agree with TRBD1. DNA of the CDR3: TGTGCCATCAGACAGGGGGTTACCTACGAGCAGTACTTC. This sequence encodes CAIRQGVTYEQYF.